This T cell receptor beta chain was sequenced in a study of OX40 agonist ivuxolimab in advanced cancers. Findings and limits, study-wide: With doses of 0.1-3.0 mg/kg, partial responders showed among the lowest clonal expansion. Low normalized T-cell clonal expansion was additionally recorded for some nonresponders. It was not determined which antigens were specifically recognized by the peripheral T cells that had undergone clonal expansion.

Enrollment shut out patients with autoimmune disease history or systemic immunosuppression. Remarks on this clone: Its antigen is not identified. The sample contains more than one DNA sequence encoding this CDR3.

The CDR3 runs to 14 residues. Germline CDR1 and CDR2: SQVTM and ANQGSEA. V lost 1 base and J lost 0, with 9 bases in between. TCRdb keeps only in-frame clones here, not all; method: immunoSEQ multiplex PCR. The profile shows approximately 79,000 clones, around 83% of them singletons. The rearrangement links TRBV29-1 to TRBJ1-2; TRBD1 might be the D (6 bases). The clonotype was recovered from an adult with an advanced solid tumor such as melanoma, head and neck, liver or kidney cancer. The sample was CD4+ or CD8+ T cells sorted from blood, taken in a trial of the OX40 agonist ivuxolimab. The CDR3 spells CSVEVGAANYGYTF. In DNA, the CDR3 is TGCAGCGTTGAAGTGGGGGCCGCTAACTATGGCTACACCTTC.